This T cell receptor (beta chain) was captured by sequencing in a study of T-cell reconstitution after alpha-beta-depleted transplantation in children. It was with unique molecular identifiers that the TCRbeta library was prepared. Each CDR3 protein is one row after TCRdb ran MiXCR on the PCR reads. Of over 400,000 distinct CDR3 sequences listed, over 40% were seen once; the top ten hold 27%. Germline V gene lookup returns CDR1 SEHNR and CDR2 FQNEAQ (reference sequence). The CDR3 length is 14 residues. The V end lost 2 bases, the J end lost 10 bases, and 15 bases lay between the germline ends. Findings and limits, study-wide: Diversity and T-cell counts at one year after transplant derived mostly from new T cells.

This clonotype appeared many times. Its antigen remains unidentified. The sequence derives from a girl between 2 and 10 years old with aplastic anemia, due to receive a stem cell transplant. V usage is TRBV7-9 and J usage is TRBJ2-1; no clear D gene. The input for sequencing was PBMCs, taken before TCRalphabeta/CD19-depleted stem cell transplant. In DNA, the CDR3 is TGTGCCAGCAGCTTACAGAGTGGAAATGAGGAGCAGTTCTTC. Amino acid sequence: CASSLQSGNEEQFF.